The next 28 T cell receptor beta chains were all read from a single sample in a study of blood T cell repertoires in COVID-19 (dated by TCRdb to about 2020). Library preparation used the immunoSEQ multiplex PCR assay. This immuneACCESS table, as held by TCRdb, lists in-frame sequences with V and J called but not all clones. Of the missing ones, under half trace to an unresolved V gene in checked studies; the others have no known cause. In this sample the table shows 150,000 or so clones, roughly 80% of which occur a single time. The ten largest make up around 8.4% of the sample. The sample taken for sequencing was PBMCs or T cells enriched from blood (not recorded which). The source is a man aged 50 or older who had recovered from COVID-19.

The V and J genes are TRBV6-5 and TRBJ1-6, with 10 bases fitting TRBD1. After removal of 2 bases from V and 7 bases from J, the junction contained 5 bases not matched to a gene. Germline V gene sequence: CDR1 MNHEY, CDR2 SVGAGI. The CDR3 spans 16 residues. This CDR3 reads CASSYGDRGLNSPLHF. The CDR3 nucleotides read TGTGCCAGCAGTTACGGGGACAGGGGACTCAATTCACCCCTCCACTTT.

This sequence joins TRBV9 and TRBJ1-2, with TRBD1 matching over 9 bases. The ends lost 4 bases at V and 0 bases at J; junction bases unmatched: 10. Germline CDR1 is SGDLS and CDR2 is YYNGEE. The CDR3 sequence is 17 residues long. The CDR3 DNA reads TGTGCCAGCAGCCCCGGGACAGGGCCATTAGCTAACTATGGCTACACCTTC. Protein: CASSPGTGPLANYGYTF.

CDR3 region: CASSSGGYSNQPQHF. CDR3 DNA sequence: TGTGCCAGCAGTTCAGGGGGCTATAGCAATCAGCCCCAGCATTTT. The chain is built from TRBV27 and TRBJ1-5; 8 bases map to TRBD1. The CDR3 contains 15 residues. The germline V gene has CDR1 MNHEY and CDR2 SMNVEV (reference sequence). V lost 4 bases, J lost 0 bases, and 2 bases stayed unmatched.

The rearrangement uses TRBV5-4 and TRBJ2-5; 9 bases are a match to TRBD1. J gave up 5 bases and V 4 bases, and 9 bases lay outside the gene matches. Germline-derived CDR1 and CDR2 are SGHNT and YYREEE (reference sequence). The CDR3 runs to 15 residues. As DNA, the CDR3 is TGTGCCAGCAGCACGGGACAGGGCCCCAAGGAGACCCAGTACTTC. Translation gives CASSTGQGPKETQYF.

The chain is built from TRBV9 and TRBJ2-1, with 9 nucleotides matching TRBD2. Germline V CDR1 and CDR2: SGDLS, YYNGEE. V was pared by 4 bases and J by 4 bases, with 6 bases of the junction left unmatched. This CDR3 comprises 15 residues. The CDR3 DNA follows: TGTGCCAGCAGCTCGCCGGGACTAGCTTACAATGAGCAGTTCTTC. The encoded protein is CASSSPGLAYNEQFF.

The chain combines TRBV5-8 with TRBJ2-1, with a weak D call TRBD1 (5 bases). The length of the CDR3 is 13 residues. Between the trimmed V and J ends, which lost 4 bases and 4 bases, there was a span of 9 bases. Germline V CDR1 and CDR2: SGHTS, YDEGEE. The CDR3 DNA sequence: TGTGCCAGCAGCGGGGCCTTATACAATGAGCAGTTCTTC. Translating gives CASSGALYNEQFF.

This clone was detected once. The V call is TRBV18, the J call TRBJ1-2; D ambiguous. Trimming removed 3 bases from V and 0 bases from J, with 11 bases in between. The CDR3 is 15 residues long. The germline CDR1 and CDR2 sequences are KGHSH and LQKENI. The CDR3 here is CASSPTTESNYGYTF. The CDR3 DNA follows: TGTGCCAGCTCACCCACAACAGAATCTAACTATGGCTACACCTTC. The whole variable domain, filled in from reference TRBV18 and TRBJ1-2, reads NAGVMQNPRHLVRRRGQEARLRCSPMKGHSHVYWYRQLPEEGLKFMVYLQKENIIDESGMPKERFSAEFPKEGPSILRIQQVVRGDSAAYFCASSPTTESNYGYTFGSGTRLTVV.

This sequence joins TRBV10-3 and TRBJ1-2; maybe TRBD1 (6 bases). Germline loops: CDR1 ENHRY, CDR2 SYGVKD. The V gene lost 0 bases and the J gene lost 3 bases, with 8 bases spanning the gap. The CDR3 is 14 residues long. The CDR3 sequence: CAISESGGDYGYTF. Here the CDR3 DNA reads TGTGCCATCAGTGAGTCAGGGGGGGACTATGGCTACACCTTC.

The count of this clone is one. The chain has TRBV19 and TRBJ1-1; 9 bases align to TRBD1. The germline gives CDR1 LNHDA, CDR2 SQIVND (reference sequence). There are 14 residues in the CDR3. V was clipped by 5 bases and J by 4 bases; unmatched bases: 5. DNA for the CDR3: TGTGCCAGTAGTGATTGGACAGGGGTCACTGAAGCTTTCTTT. Its translation: CASSDWTGVTEAFF.

CDR3 sequence: CASSRFGYGNEQYF. For the CDR3, the DNA is TGTGCCAGCAGCCGCTTCGGGTACGGAAACGAGCAGTACTTC. The rearrangement joins TRBV7-9 to TRBJ2-7; D is undetermined. This CDR3 has 14 amino acids. CDR1 SEHNR and CDR2 FQNEAQ come from the germline V gene (reference sequence). The germline V and J ends were trimmed by 5 bases and 5 bases, with 16 bases remaining between them.

V usage is TRBV7-2 and J usage is TRBJ2-5, with TRBD2 as a possible D gene (6 bases). V dropped 4 bases and J dropped 4 bases, with 13 bases sitting between them. The CDR3 is made up of 14 amino acids. Germline CDR1 reads SGHTA; CDR2 reads FQGNSA. The CDR3 is CASSSRLGRETQYF. CDR3 sequence (DNA): TGTGCCAGCAGCTCTAGACTAGGTCGAGAGACCCAGTACTTC.

The V gene is TRBV27, the J gene TRBJ2-5; D gene ambiguous. Germline-derived CDR1 and CDR2 are MNHEY and SMNVEV (reference sequence). Trimming removed 3 bases at V and 0 bases at J, with 11 bases between. This CDR3 region has 15 residues. Here the CDR3 DNA reads TGTGCCAGCAGTTTCCGCGACACAAACCAAGAGACCCAGTACTTC. Protein sequence: CASSFRDTNQETQYF.

This clone was seen once. This chain links TRBV5-4 with TRBJ2-5, with TRBD2 as a possible D gene (6 bases). Trimming removed 4 bases at V and 2 bases at J, with 9 bases between. The CDR3 spans 13 residues. Germline V gives CDR1 SGHNT, CDR2 YYREEE (reference sequence). CDR3 loop: CASSPGLQETQYF. CDR3 DNA sequence: TGTGCCAGCAGCCCGGGACTGCAAGAGACCCAGTACTTC.

V gene TRBV9 combines with J gene TRBJ2-2; D gene ambiguous. Germline V gene data show CDR1 as SGDLS and CDR2 as YYNGEE. The germline V and J ends were trimmed by 4 bases and 2 bases, with 3 bases remaining between them. The length of the CDR3 is 12 residues. DNA for the CDR3: TGTGCCAGCAGCCTAAACACCGGGGAGCTGTTTTTT. Translating gives CASSLNTGELFF.

The chain is built from TRBV5-1 and TRBJ1-2; a possible D gene is TRBD1 (5 bases). The V and J ends lost 5 bases and 2 bases respectively, with 19 bases between them. This CDR3 has 16 amino acids. Looked up from germline, CDR1 is SGHRS and CDR2 is YFSETQ. DNA of the CDR3: TGCGCCAGCAGGGGCGGGACCGACGCATTAAACTATGGCTACACCTTC. This encodes CASRGGTDALNYGYTF.

This rearrangement joins TRBV19 to TRBJ1-4, with D hard to call. The CDR3 is 14 amino acids. V gave up 1 base and J gave up 4 bases, with 7 bases separating them. Per the germline V gene, CDR1 is LNHDA and CDR2 is SQIVND (reference sequence). As DNA, the CDR3 is TGTGCCAGTAGTATAGGACTTCGTAATGAAAAACTGTTTTTT. This sequence encodes CASSIGLRNEKLFF.

The chain links TRBV6-2 or TRBV6-3 to TRBJ1-5; 7 nucleotides agree with TRBD1. Germline loops: CDR1 MNHEY, CDR2 SVGEGT. The CDR3 totals 14 residues. V was pared by 2 bases and J by 3 bases, with 1 base of the junction left unmatched. The CDR3 region is CASSYTGVNQPQHF. CDR3 nucleotide sequence: TGTGCCAGCAGTTACACAGGGGTCAATCAGCCCCAGCATTTT.

This clone turned up a few times. This sequence joins TRBV5-1 and TRBJ2-7; D might be TRBD2 (6 bases). CDR3 length equals 14 residues. The V end was cut by 4 bases, the J end by 5 bases, with 16 bases between. Germline CDR1 SGHRS, CDR2 YFSETQ. The CDR3 region is CASSQRLGPNEQYF. The CDR3 DNA follows: TGCGCCAGCAGCCAACGACTAGGTCCTAACGAGCAGTACTTC.

V usage is TRBV5-4 and J usage is TRBJ1-4; possible D gene TRBD1, 6 bases. The V and J ends lost 1 base and 7 bases respectively, with 11 bases between them. The CDR3 extends over 14 amino acids. Germline loops: CDR1 SGHNT, CDR2 YYREEE (reference sequence). The CDR3 DNA sequence: TGTGCCAGCAGCTTGAGGCAGGGGAGTGAAAAACTGTTTTTT. Translation gives CASSLRQGSEKLFF.

This sequence joins TRBV6-5 and TRBJ1-3; D is unclear. The CDR3 is made up of 16 amino acids. Trimming stripped 0 bases from V and 0 bases from J, with 9 bases between. Germline V CDR1 and CDR2: MNHEY, SVGAGI. The CDR3 is CASSYSSGSSGNTIYF. The DNA for the CDR3 is TGTGCCAGCAGTTACTCGTCGGGTAGCTCTGGAAACACCATATATTTT.

In its sample, this clone was seen once. The V and J genes are TRBV5-6 and TRBJ2-2; TRBD2 agrees at 7 bases. The germline CDR1 and CDR2 sequences are SGHDT and YYEEEE. The ends lost 4 bases at V and 4 bases at J; junction bases unmatched: 4. The CDR3 covers 14 residues. The CDR3 reads CASSTPGGTGELFF. CDR3 sequence (DNA): TGTGCCAGCAGCACTCCGGGGGGCACCGGGGAGCTGTTTTTT.

The rearrangement joins TRBV12-5 to TRBJ2-7; D might be TRBD1 (6 bases). This CDR3 has 17 residues. The germline V gene encodes CDR1 LGHNT and CDR2 FRNRAP. V lost 2 bases and J 3 bases, leaving 20 bases between the germline ends. The CDR3 DNA follows: TGTGCTAGTGGTTTGCCCCCGCCAGGGGAAGAAGGCTACGAGCAGTACTTC. Its protein product is CASGLPPPGEEGYEQYF.

This chain links TRBV19 with TRBJ1-6, with D possibly matching TRBD1 (5 bases). Germline V gene data show CDR1 as LNHDA and CDR2 as SQIVND (reference sequence). V gave up 7 bases and J gave up 10 bases, with 11 bases separating them. The CDR3 covers 12 residues. In DNA, the CDR3 is TGTGCCAGTATTAGGGGCGGATCACCCCTCCACTTT. Encoded protein: CASIRGGSPLHF.

V gene TRBV7-3 combines with J gene TRBJ1-5; TRBD1 aligns across 12 bases. Germline V gene lookup returns CDR1 SGHTA and CDR2 FQGTGA. Losses at the gene ends were 8 bases for V and 5 bases for J; bases not matched to a gene: 7. There are 15 residues in the CDR3. The CDR3 spells CASAKGDRGHQPQHF. CDR3 coding DNA: TGTGCCAGCGCTAAGGGGGACAGGGGGCATCAGCCCCAGCATTTT. Complete variable domain (other parts from reference TRBV7-3 and TRBJ1-5): GAGVSQTPSNKVTEKGKYVELRCDPISGHTALYWYRQSLGQGPEFLIYFQGTGAADDSGLPNDRFFAVRPEGSVSTLKIQRTERGDSAVYLCASAKGDRGHQPQHFGDGTRLSIL.

CDR3 DNA: TGTGCCAGCAGTCCTCCTAGCGGGGGTCACAATGAGCAGTTCTTC. Translating gives CASSPPSGGHNEQFF. The rearrangement uses TRBV11-3 and TRBJ2-1, with 10 nucleotides matching TRBD2. This CDR3 has 15 residues. V lost 6 bases to trimming and J lost 5 bases; unmatched junction nucleotides: 7. Germline-derived CDR1 and CDR2 are SGHNT and YENEEA.

Worth noting for this clone: The same CDR3 is also encoded by other DNA sequences in this sample. The chain employs TRBV11-2 and TRBJ1-3; D gene ambiguous. Trimming cost V 1 base and J 4 bases, with 5 bases left between them. This CDR3 is built from 13 residues. Per the germline V gene, CDR1 is SGHAT and CDR2 is FQNNGV. The DNA for the CDR3 is TGTGCCAGCAGCTTAGGGCAGGGAAACACCATATATTTT. It encodes CASSLGQGNTIYF.

This chain links TRBV18 with TRBJ1-2; a weak D match, TRBD1 (6 bases). This CDR3 spans 14 amino acids. Germline V gives CDR1 KGHSH, CDR2 LQKENI. V lost 0 bases, J lost 9 bases, and 14 bases lay in between. The CDR3 loop reads CASSPPSLGASYTF. DNA for the CDR3: TGTGCCAGCTCACCACCCTCTTTGGGGGCGAGCTACACCTTC. The full variable domain, in which reference TRBV18 and TRBJ1-2 provide the parts outside the CDR3, is NAGVMQNPRHLVRRRGQEARLRCSPMKGHSHVYWYRQLPEEGLKFMVYLQKENIIDESGMPKERFSAEFPKEGPSILRIQQVVRGDSAAYFCASSPPSLGASYTFGSGTRLTVV.

This clone was detected a few times. V and J are TRBV7-8 and TRBJ1-1; D is possibly TRBD1 (5 bases). Germline V lookup: CDR1 SGHVS, CDR2 FQNEAQ. V was clipped by 5 bases and J by 2 bases, with 15 bases between them. This CDR3 comprises 15 residues. The CDR3 here is CASSTFDSRNTEAFF. The CDR3 nucleotides are TGTGCCAGCAGCACCTTTGACAGTCGAAACACTGAAGCTTTCTTT.